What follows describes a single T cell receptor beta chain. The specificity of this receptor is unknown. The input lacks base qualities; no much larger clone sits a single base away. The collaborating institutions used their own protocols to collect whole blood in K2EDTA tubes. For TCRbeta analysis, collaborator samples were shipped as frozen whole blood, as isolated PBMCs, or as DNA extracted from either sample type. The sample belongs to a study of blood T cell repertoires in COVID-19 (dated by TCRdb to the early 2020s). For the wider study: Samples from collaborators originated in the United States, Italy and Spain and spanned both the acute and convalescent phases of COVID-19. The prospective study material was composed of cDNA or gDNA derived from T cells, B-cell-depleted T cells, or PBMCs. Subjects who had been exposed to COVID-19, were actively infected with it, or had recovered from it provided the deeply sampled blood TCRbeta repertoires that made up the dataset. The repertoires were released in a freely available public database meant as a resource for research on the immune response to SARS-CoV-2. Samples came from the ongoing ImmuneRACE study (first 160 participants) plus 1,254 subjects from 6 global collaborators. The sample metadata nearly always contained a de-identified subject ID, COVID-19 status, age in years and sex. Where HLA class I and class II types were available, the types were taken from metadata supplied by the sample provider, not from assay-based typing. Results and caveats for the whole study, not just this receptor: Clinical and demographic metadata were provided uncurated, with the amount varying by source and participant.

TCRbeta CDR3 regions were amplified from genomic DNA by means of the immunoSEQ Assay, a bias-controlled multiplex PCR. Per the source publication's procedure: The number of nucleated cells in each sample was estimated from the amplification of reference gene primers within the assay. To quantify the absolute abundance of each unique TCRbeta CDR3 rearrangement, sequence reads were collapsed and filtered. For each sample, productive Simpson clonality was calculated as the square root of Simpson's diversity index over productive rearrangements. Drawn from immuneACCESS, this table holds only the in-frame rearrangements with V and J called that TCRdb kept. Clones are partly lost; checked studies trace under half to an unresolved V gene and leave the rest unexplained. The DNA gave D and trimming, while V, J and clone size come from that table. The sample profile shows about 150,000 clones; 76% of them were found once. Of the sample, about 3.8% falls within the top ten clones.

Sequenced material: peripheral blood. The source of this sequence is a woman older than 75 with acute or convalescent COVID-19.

The sequence in DNA is TGTGCCAGCAGCAGTGACACCTATGGCTACACCTTC. Translated, this is CASSSDTYGYTF. The chain couples TRBV6-2 or TRBV6-3 to TRBJ1-2; the D gene assignment is ambiguous. V is reduced by 6 bases and J by 4 bases, leaving a spacing of 9 bases between them. Per the germline V gene, MNHEY is the CDR1 and SVGEGT is the CDR2. Spanning cysteine to phenylalanine, the CDR3 consists of 12 amino acids. This entry keeps only the CDR3 DNA: 36 bases, framed from base 1.